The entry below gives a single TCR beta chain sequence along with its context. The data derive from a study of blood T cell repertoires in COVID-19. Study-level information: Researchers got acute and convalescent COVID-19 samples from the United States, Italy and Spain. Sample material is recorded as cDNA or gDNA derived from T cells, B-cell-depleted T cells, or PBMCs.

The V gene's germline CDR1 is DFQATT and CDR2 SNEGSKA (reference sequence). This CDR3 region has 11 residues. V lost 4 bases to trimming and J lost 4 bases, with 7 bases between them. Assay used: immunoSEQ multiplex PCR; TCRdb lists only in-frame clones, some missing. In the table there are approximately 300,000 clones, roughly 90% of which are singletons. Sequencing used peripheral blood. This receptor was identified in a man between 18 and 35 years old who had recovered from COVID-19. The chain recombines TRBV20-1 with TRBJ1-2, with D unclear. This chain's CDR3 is CSATGLYGYTF. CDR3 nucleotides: TGCAGTGCTACTGGGCTCTATGGCTACACCTTC.